This TCR beta chain was profiled in a study of memory CD4+ T cells and cytomegalovirus serostatus. Sequencing used immunoSEQ multiplex PCR; TCRdb keeps in-frame clones, though not all of them. The table has some 50,000 clones, around three quarters seen once. The sort gate was single viable CD3+CD4+CD8-CD45RO+ cells for memory CD4+ T cells. Details on this clone: Antigen: not known.

The CDR3 has 11 residues. In germline, CDR1 is MGHDK, CDR2 SYGVNS. V was clipped by 4 bases and J by 7 bases, with 5 bases between them. Study-wide results and limits: A US-trained random forest predicted CMV serostatus with median AUC around 0.91.

Sequencing was carried out using memory CD4+ T cells from blood. V usage is TRBV25-1 and J usage is TRBJ2-1; D call uncertain. This receptor was taken from an adult in good health and CMV-seronegative. The CDR3 DNA reads TGTGCCAGCAGTGGATGGAATGAGCAGTTCTTC. Protein sequence: CASSGWNEQFF.